Each of the 32 T cell receptor beta chains below was sequenced from the same sample in a study of blood T cell repertoires in COVID-19. Sequencing used immunoSEQ multiplex PCR; TCRdb keeps in-frame clones, though not all of them. This sample yields tens of thousands of clones, of which 85% are seen a single time; 10% belongs to the top ten. Sequencing was carried out using peripheral blood. These receptors were obtained from a human donor in a cohort sampled during active COVID-19.

The rearrangement uses TRBV19 and TRBJ1-2; no clear D gene. V dropped 2 bases and J dropped 4 bases, with 11 bases sitting between them. The CDR3 covers 14 residues. Germline CDR1 is LNHDA and CDR2 is SQIVND (reference sequence). The CDR3 region has the DNA TGTGCCAGTAGTATACCCCACAGAAGCTATGGCTACACCTTC. This translates into CASSIPHRSYGYTF.

The chain has TRBV19 and TRBJ2-3; TRBD1 matches at 10 bases. J gave up 4 bases and V 5 bases, and 9 bases lay outside the gene matches. Germline values: CDR1 LNHDA, CDR2 SQIVND (reference sequence). The CDR3 extends over 16 amino acids. CDR3: CASSSIRDRGSDTQYF. Written as DNA, the CDR3 is TGTGCCAGTAGTTCGATCCGGGACAGGGGATCAGATACGCAGTATTTT.

The gene calls are TRBV27 and TRBJ2-2, with 9 bases that match TRBD2. This CDR3 contains 16 residues. Trimming removed 7 bases from V and 2 bases from J; junction bases left unmatched: 8. The germline gives CDR1 MNHEY, CDR2 SMNVEV (reference sequence). CDR3 DNA: TGTGCCAGCAAGCCAATAGCGGGAGCAAACACCGGGGAGCTGTTTTTT. The encoded protein is CASKPIAGANTGELFF.

The J gene is TRBJ2-3, the V gene TRBV28; D is ambiguous. Germline V CDR1 and CDR2: MDHEN, SYDVKM. The CDR3 loop spans 17 amino acids. Trimming pared 4 bases from V and 2 bases from J, leaving 19 bases between. The DNA of the CDR3 is TGTGCCAGCAGTTCCCCCCTGACACCTCAGAACACAGATACGCAGTATTTT. This codes for CASSSPLTPQNTDTQYF.

This clone was picked up one time. The junction departs from the called germline gene at one end, perhaps through a read error. CDR3 bases: TGTGCTAGCAGTCTTGGACAGGGAAGGCCAGATACGCAGTATTTT. Translated: CASSLGQGRPDTQYF. V and J are TRBV7-7 and TRBJ2-3, with 8 bases fitting TRBD1. Germline-derived CDR1 and CDR2 are SSHAT and FNYEAQ (reference sequence). CDR3 length equals 15 residues.

This chain links TRBV16 with TRBJ2-3; D is possibly TRBD2 (6 bases). The germline CDR1 and CDR2 sequences are KGHSY and FQNENV. The CDR3 runs to 15 residues. Trimming cost V 0 bases and J 4 bases, with 11 bases left between them. Written as DNA, the CDR3 is TGTGCCAGCAGCCAATCCGGGGGAGAGGCAGATACGCAGTATTTT. It specifies CASSQSGGEADTQYF.

The chain combines TRBV24-1 with TRBJ2-5; 7 nucleotides align to TRBD2. The CDR3 sequence is 14 residues long. Per the germline V gene, CDR1 is KGHDR and CDR2 is SFDVKD. With 2 bases clipped from V and 5 bases from J, the junction kept 4 bases outside the gene matches. The CDR3 spells CATSDSGGFETQYF. For the CDR3, the DNA is TGTGCCACCAGTGATTCCGGGGGGTTCGAGACCCAGTACTTC.

This clone is classed as large. Sequence at one end of the junction differs from germline and may be a read error. The V gene is TRBV5-5, the J gene TRBJ1-2, with no clear D. CDR3 size: 10 residues. Germline CDR1 and CDR2: SGHKS and YYEKEE (reference sequence). CDR3 sequence: CASSLGGVVF. CDR3 coding DNA: TGTGCCAGCAGCTTGGGGGGAGTCGTCTTC. Filled out from reference TRBV5-5 and TRBJ1-2, the complete variable domain reads DAGVTQSPTHLIKTRGQQVTLRCSPISGHKSVSWYQQVLGQGPQFIFQYYEKEERGRGNFPDRFSARQFPNYSSELNVNALLLGDSALYLCASSLGGVVFGSGTRLTVV.

The chain joins TRBV12-3 or TRBV12-4 to TRBJ2-7; D perhaps matches TRBD2 (6 bases). Trimming removed 6 bases at V and 1 base at J, with 10 bases between. The CDR3 runs to 13 residues. The DNA for the CDR3 is TGTGCCAGCAGACGGGACTCTTCCTACGAGCAGTACTTC. This sequence encodes CASRRDSSYEQYF.

This clone has just a few counts. The rearrangement links TRBV4-2 to TRBJ1-6; TRBD1 matches at 12 bases. The CDR3 loop spans 17 amino acids. J gave up 6 bases and V 3 bases, and 6 bases lay outside the gene matches. Germline CDR1 and CDR2: LGHNA and YNFKEQ. This CDR3 reads CASSQAGQGATNSPLHF. CDR3 coding DNA: TGTGCCAGCAGCCAGGCGGGACAGGGGGCAACTAATTCACCCCTCCACTTT.

V gene TRBV5-6 combines with J gene TRBJ2-7, with 11 nucleotides matching TRBD2. This CDR3 has 17 amino acids. With V trimmed by 2 bases and J by 2 bases, 9 bases remained unmatched. Germline CDR1 reads SGHDT; CDR2 reads YYEEEE. For the CDR3, the DNA is TGTGCCAGCAGCTTATTTACTAGCGGGGGCCTGGCCTACGAGCAGTACTTC. This sequence encodes CASSLFTSGGLAYEQYF.

This chain joins TRBV7-3 and TRBJ1-1; no firm D call. Germline values: CDR1 SGHTA, CDR2 FQGTGA. CDR3 size: 13 residues. Trimming removed 5 bases from V and 0 bases from J, with 7 bases in between. CDR3 sequence: CASSLQMNTEAFF. CDR3 nucleotide sequence: TGTGCCAGCAGCCTACAGATGAACACTGAAGCTTTCTTT.

This clone appeared once. The gene calls are TRBV7-2 and TRBJ2-1; the match to TRBD2 covers 7 bases. Losses at the gene ends were 1 base for V and 5 bases for J; bases not matched to a gene: 11. CDR1 is SGHTA and CDR2 is FQGNSA in the germline V gene. The CDR3 contains 17 residues. DNA of the CDR3: TGTGCCAGCAGCTTAGTTAGGGCGGGAGTACGAAACAATGAGCAGTTCTTC. Translated, it gives CASSLVRAGVRNNEQFF.

V is TRBV2 and J is TRBJ2-3; D unclear. Per germline, CDR1 SNHLY and CDR2 FYNNEI. The CDR3 extends over 14 amino acids. V shed 5 bases and J shed 3 bases, with 12 bases lying between them. CDR3 nucleotide sequence: TGTGCCAGCAGTTACTTAGTTCGTACAGATACGCAGTATTTT. Its protein product is CASSYLVRTDTQYF.

V and J are TRBV5-4 and TRBJ2-1; 9 bases are shared with TRBD1. The CDR3 has 14 amino acids. The ends lost 3 bases at V and 8 bases at J; junction bases unmatched: 6. Germline values: CDR1 SGHNT, CDR2 YYREEE (reference sequence). CDR3 sequence: CASSSGQGVDEQFF. The CDR3 bases are TGTGCCAGCAGCTCGGGACAGGGAGTCGATGAGCAGTTCTTC.

J is TRBJ2-7 and V is TRBV5-1, with 12 positions matching TRBD1. Trimming removed 3 bases from V and 2 bases from J; junction bases left unmatched: 3. The germline V gene encodes CDR1 SGHRS and CDR2 YFSETQ. The CDR3 totals 15 residues. CDR3 nucleotide sequence: TGCGCCAGCAGCTGGGGACAGGGGGCCGCCTACGAGCAGTACTTC. Translation gives CASSWGQGAAYEQYF. The full variable domain, with the rest looked up from reference TRBV5-1 and TRBJ2-7, is KAGVTQTPRYLIKTRGQQVTLSCSPISGHRSVSWYQQTPGQGLQFLFEYFSETQRNKGNFPGRFSGRQFSNSRSEMNVSTLELGDSALYLCASSWGQGAAYEQYFGPGTRLTVT.

The gene calls are TRBV3-1 (or the pseudogene TRBV3-2) and TRBJ2-1; 10 bases fit TRBD2. Losses at the gene ends were 3 bases for V and 8 bases for J; bases not matched to a gene: 10. CDR3 size: 16 residues. The germline V gene has CDR1 LGHDT and CDR2 YNNKEL (reference sequence). The CDR3 bases are TGTGCCAGCAGCCACCTCCTAGCGGGAGTTGGTGATGAGCAGTTCTTC. This codes for CASSHLLAGVGDEQFF.

The V call is TRBV6-5, the J call TRBJ2-2; 9 positions match TRBD2. The CDR3 sequence is 15 residues long. J lost 6 bases, V lost 6 bases, and 8 bases had no gene match. CDR1 is MNHEY, CDR2 SVGAGI, per germline. The CDR3 nucleotides read TGTGCCAGCAGCGGCGGGAGGGCCGGATCCGGGGAGCTGTTTTTT. It encodes CASSGGRAGSGELFF.

This clone has only one observation. The V gene is TRBV10-3, the J gene TRBJ2-1, with D perhaps matching TRBD2 (7 bases). Per the germline V gene, CDR1 is ENHRY and CDR2 is SYGVKD. Trimming removed 3 bases from V and 4 bases from J, with 16 bases in between. The CDR3 loop spans 16 amino acids. The chain's CDR3 is CAISERGTTLYNEQFF. CDR3 nucleotide sequence: TGTGCCATCAGTGAAAGGGGGACTACCTTATACAATGAGCAGTTCTTC.

This rearrangement joins TRBV7-2 to TRBJ1-5; D is unresolved. Per the germline V gene, CDR1 is SGHTA and CDR2 is FQGNSA. This CDR3 contains 12 residues. V was cut by 3 bases and J by 3 bases, with 3 bases left in between. The CDR3 DNA reads as TGTGCCAGCAGCTTTTACAATCAGCCCCAGCATTTT. It codes for CASSFYNQPQHF.

V is TRBV29-1 and J is TRBJ2-7; D gene unclear. Trimming removed 4 bases from V and 4 bases from J, with 11 bases in between. CDR3 size: 12 residues. CDR1 is SQVTM, CDR2 ANQGSEA, per germline. Here the CDR3 reads CSVGGGEYEQYF. CDR3 coding DNA: TGCAGCGTTGGAGGCGGAGAATACGAGCAGTACTTC.

The chain is built from TRBV5-4 and TRBJ2-5, with D possibly matching TRBD1 (5 bases). V was pared by 1 base and J by 1 base, with 14 bases between. Germline CDR1 is SGHNT and CDR2 is YYREEE (reference sequence). The CDR3 extends over 16 amino acids. The CDR3 nucleotides are TGTGCCAGCAGCTTGAGAAGGGGTATTGGCCAAGAGACCCAGTACTTC. Protein: CASSLRRGIGQETQYF.

The chain is built from TRBV29-1 and TRBJ2-3; 8 bases align to TRBD2. The CDR3 contains 15 residues. The V gene's germline CDR1 is SQVTM and CDR2 ANQGSEA. With V trimmed by 3 bases and J by 3 bases, 8 bases remained unmatched. The CDR3 loop reads CSVDRGSGTTDTQYF. The CDR3 bases are TGCAGCGTTGATAGGGGTAGCGGGACAACAGATACGCAGTATTTT.

V is TRBV28 and J is TRBJ2-7; TRBD2 might be the D (5 bases). Per germline, CDR1 MDHEN and CDR2 SYDVKM. CDR3 length equals 12 residues. Between the trimmed V and J ends, which lost 5 bases and 6 bases, there was a span of 11 bases. CDR3 DNA: TGTGCCAGCAGTCCCCTAGCTCTCGAGCAGTACTTC. This sequence encodes CASSPLALEQYF. The variable domain in full, completed from reference TRBV28 and TRBJ2-7, reads DVKVTQSSRYLVKRTGEKVFLECVQDMDHENMFWYRQDPGLGLRLIYFSYDVKMKEKGDIPEGYSVSREKKERFSLILESASTNQTSMYLCASSPLALEQYFGPGTRLTVT.

The rearrangement joins TRBV29-1 to TRBJ1-2; D is perhaps TRBD1 (5 bases). From germline, CDR1 is SQVTM and CDR2 ANQGSEA. The V and J ends lost 6 bases and 8 bases respectively, with 22 bases between them. The CDR3 is 14 residues long. The CDR3 spells CSVRRGTTEEGYTF. DNA for the CDR3: TGCAGCGTACGAAGGGGCACTACAGAAGAGGGCTACACCTTC.

This chain links TRBV5-1 with TRBJ1-2, with TRBD1 identical over 7 bases. This CDR3 has 14 residues. The germline V gene has CDR1 SGHRS and CDR2 YFSETQ. With V trimmed by 0 bases and J by 4 bases, 3 bases remained unmatched. The CDR3 DNA sequence: TGCGCCAGCAGCTTGGATAGGACAGGCTATGGCTACACCTTC. Translating it yields CASSLDRTGYGYTF.

V gene TRBV24-1 combines with J gene TRBJ2-5; a possible D gene is TRBD1 (6 bases). This CDR3 contains 15 residues. Germline V gene data show CDR1 as KGHDR and CDR2 as SFDVKD. Between the trimmed V and J ends, which lost 3 bases and 5 bases, there was a span of 15 bases. Here the CDR3 reads CATSDGQSYLETQYF. In DNA, the CDR3 is TGTGCCACCAGTGATGGACAGTCGTATTTGGAGACCCAGTACTTC.

This rearrangement joins TRBV28 to TRBJ2-7; 7 bases line up with TRBD2. Unmatched junction bases numbered 4, after V lost 8 bases and J lost 3 bases. From germline, CDR1 is MDHEN and CDR2 SYDVKM. The CDR3 loop spans 12 amino acids. CDR3 region: CASSGGFYEQYF. DNA of the CDR3: TGTGCCAGCTCCGGGGGGTTCTACGAGCAGTACTTC. Full variable domain (rest looked up from reference TRBV28 and TRBJ2-7): DVKVTQSSRYLVKRTGEKVFLECVQDMDHENMFWYRQDPGLGLRLIYFSYDVKMKEKGDIPEGYSVSREKKERFSLILESASTNQTSMYLCASSGGFYEQYFGPGTRLTVT.

This chain links TRBV10-3 with TRBJ1-2, with 12 bases that match TRBD1. The CDR3 runs 13 residues. V lost 6 bases and J lost 6; bases outside the gene matches: 2. Germline V gene data show CDR1 as ENHRY and CDR2 as SYGVKD. CDR3 DNA: TGTGCCATCAGGGGGACAGGGGGCAATGGCTACACCTTC. Translating it yields CAIRGTGGNGYTF.

CDR3 nucleotide sequence: TGTGCCAGCAGTTACCGACTAGCGTTTGACTACGAGCAGTACTTC. Its translation: CASSYRLAFDYEQYF. The genes are TRBV27 and TRBJ2-7; 8 positions agree with TRBD2. Germline V gene sequence: CDR1 MNHEY, CDR2 SMNVEV (reference sequence). The CDR3 length is 15 residues. V gave up 4 bases and J gave up 3 bases; unmatched junction bases: 8.

This chain connects TRBV5-4 to TRBJ2-3, with 10 bases that match TRBD2. V lost 4 bases to trimming and J lost 2 bases; unmatched junction nucleotides: 10. Germline lookup yields CDR1 SGHNT and CDR2 YYREEE (reference sequence). This CDR3 has 17 residues. The CDR3 nucleotides read TGTGCCAGCAGCCAGAAGACTAGCGGGCTTCTCACAGATACGCAGTATTTT. Translating gives CASSQKTSGLLTDTQYF.

This sequence joins TRBV6-5 and TRBJ1-2; a weak D match, TRBD1 (5 bases). The CDR3 has 12 residues. The V and J ends lost 5 bases and 10 bases respectively, with 14 bases between them. Germline V gene lookup returns CDR1 MNHEY and CDR2 SVGAGI. In nucleotides, the CDR3 is TGTGCCAGCAGTAGTCTAGGCAGGGCCTACACCTTC. Amino acid sequence: CASSSLGRAYTF.